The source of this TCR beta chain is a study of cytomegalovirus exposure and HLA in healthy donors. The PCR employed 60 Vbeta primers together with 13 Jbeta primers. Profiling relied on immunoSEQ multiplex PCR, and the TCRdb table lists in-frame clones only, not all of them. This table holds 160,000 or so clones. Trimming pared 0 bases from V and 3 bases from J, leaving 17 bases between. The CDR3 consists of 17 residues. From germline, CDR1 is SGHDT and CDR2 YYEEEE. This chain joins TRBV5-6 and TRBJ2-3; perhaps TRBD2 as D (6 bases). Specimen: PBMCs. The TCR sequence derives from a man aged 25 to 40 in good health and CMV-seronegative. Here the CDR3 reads CASSLAAGTELTDTQYF. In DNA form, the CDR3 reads TGTGCCAGCAGCTTGGCCGCGGGGACGGAATTGACAGATACGCAGTATTTT.